This T cell receptor (beta chain) was retrieved from a study of CD8+ T cells in alopecia areata. Across the whole study: A regimen of oral tofacitinib, 5 to 10 mg twice daily, was given to treated patients. Study-level points and caveats: Normal scalp had lower clonality than lesional scalp, with alopecia totalis/universalis lesions showing this most strongly. Tofacitinib significantly decreased scalp clonality and expanded CD8+ clones among top 100.

Sample treatment: oral pan-JAK inhibitor, 5-10 mg twice daily. On this clone itself: Antigen: not known.

RNA was isolated and reverse transcribed to cDNA, the sequencing template. Measured with immunoSEQ multiplex PCR; TCRdb has only the in-frame clones, and not every one. The table lists approximately 200,000 clones, roughly three fifths of them singletons, with roughly 0.71% in the top ten. The CDR3 is made up of 14 amino acids. Trimming took off 3 bases at V and 0 bases at J, with 9 bases between the two ends. Germline CDR1 SGHTA, CDR2 FQGNSA. The source was CD4+ T cells sorted from blood, collected at week 4, from a patient treated with tofacitinib. The rearrangement uses TRBV7-2 and TRBJ2-7; D uncertain. This receptor was taken from a human donor with alopecia areata. CDR3 in amino acids: CASSFPPASYEQYF. DNA of the CDR3: TGTGCCAGCAGCTTCCCCCCGGCCTCCTACGAGCAGTACTTC.